Listed below are T cell receptor beta chains from one sample, sequenced in a study of identical twins. MiXCR was run by TCRdb on the 5' RACE reads, yielding one entry per CDR3 protein. The profile covers around 140,000 distinct CDR3 sequences, with roughly 3.5% appearing a single time and around 8.1% taken by the ten largest. Sequences were obtained from memory T cells sorted from blood. These receptor sequences come from a man between 18 and 29 years old in good health. Both conserved end residues are part of each CDR3. Each record gives: CDR3 length, V gene, J gene, clone size, D gene, CDR3 protein, CDR3 DNA. The D gene is left open where the match is weak. Size values are once, few and many counts, or a class for expanded clones, and some rows have none.

length: 18
V: TRBV11-1
J: TRBJ2-2
size: many
D: TRBD2
CDR3: CASSLLAGVRGNTGELFF
DNA: TGTGCCAGCAGCTTACTAGCGGGAGTTAGAGGGAACACCGGGGAGCTGTTTTTT

length: 14
V: TRBV20-1
J: TRBJ2-1
size: many
D: TRBD2
CDR3: CSAWGTSSANEQFF
DNA: TGCAGTGCATGGGGGACTAGTTCCGCCAATGAGCAGTTCTTC

length: 15
V: TRBV6-2/TRBV6-3
J: TRBJ2-5
size: many
D: .
CDR3: CASTPQGGNQETQYF
DNA: TGTGCCAGCACCCCTCAGGGGGGAAACCAAGAGACCCAGTACTTC

length: 13
V: TRBV20-1
J: TRBJ1-5
size: many
D: .
CDR3: CSARRGSNQPQHF
DNA: TGCAGTGCTAGACGGGGTAGCAATCAGCCCCAGCATTTT

length: 12
V: TRBV19
J: TRBJ2-2
size: .
D: .
CDR3: CASSPFIGELFF
DNA: TGTGCCAGTAGTCCTTTTATCGGGGAGCTGTTTTTT

length: 14
V: TRBV10-2
J: TRBJ2-5
size: many
D: .
CDR3: CASSQTEAQETQYF
DNA: TGCGCCAGCAGTCAAACAGAGGCCCAAGAGACCCAGTACTTC

length: 15
V: TRBV12-3/TRBV12-4
J: TRBJ2-7
size: many
D: .
CDR3: CASSFQGPQFYEQYF
DNA: TGTGCCAGCAGTTTTCAGGGGCCTCAATTCTACGAGCAGTACTTC

length: 14
V: TRBV9
J: TRBJ2-7
size: few
D: TRBD1
CDR3: CASSARDSRYEQYF
DNA: TGTGCCAGCAGCGCCCGGGACAGTCGCTACGAGCAGTACTTC

length: 13
V: TRBV3-1
J: TRBJ2-2
size: many
D: .
CDR3: CASSQDVAPQLFF
DNA: TGTGCCAGCAGCCAAGATGTGGCCCCCCAACTGTTTTTT

length: 16
V: TRBV5-6
J: TRBJ2-1
size: .
D: TRBD2
CDR3: CASSFRGVKTYNEQFF
DNA: TGTGCCAGCAGCTTCCGGGGGGTAAAAACCTACAATGAGCAGTTCTTC

length: 16
V: TRBV5-6
J: TRBJ2-6
size: .
D: .
CDR3: CASSLNSNSGANVLTF
DNA: TGTGCCAGCAGCTTGAATAGCAATTCTGGGGCCAACGTCCTGACTTTC

length: 12
V: TRBV27
J: TRBJ2-7
size: many
D: .
CDR3: CASSSGPYEQYF
DNA: TGTGCCAGCAGTTCCGGCCCCTACGAGCAGTACTTC

length: 16
V: TRBV5-6
J: TRBJ1-5
size: many
D: .
CDR3: CASSLSMVRGSQPQHF
DNA: TGTGCCAGCAGCCTCAGTATGGTTAGGGGCTCTCAGCCCCAGCATTTT

length: 20
V: TRBV6-2/TRBV6-3
J: TRBJ2-3
size: .
D: .
CDR3: CASSYVTGPSTRRGTDTQYF
DNA: TGTGCCAGCAGTTACGTAACAGGCCCATCGACTAGACGTGGGACAGATACGCAGTATTTT

length: 16
V: TRBV7-2
J: TRBJ2-1
size: many
D: .
CDR3: CASSPRGAAQYNEQFF
DNA: TGTGCCAGCAGCCCCAGGGGAGCGGCTCAGTACAATGAGCAGTTCTTC

length: 15
V: TRBV6-2/TRBV6-3
J: TRBJ1-4
size: .
D: .
CDR3: CASRLPGGTGEKLFF
DNA: TGTGCCAGCAGGTTACCCGGCGGTACCGGCGAAAAACTGTTTTTT

length: 14
V: TRBV5-6
J: TRBJ2-5
size: many
D: TRBD2
CDR3: CASSPGLVQETQYF
DNA: TGTGCCAGCAGCCCAGGACTAGTTCAAGAGACCCAGTACTTC

length: 15
V: TRBV6-1
J: TRBJ2-1
size: many
D: TRBD2
CDR3: CASSNAGLADNEQFF
DNA: TGTGCCAGCAGTAACGCGGGACTAGCGGACAATGAGCAGTTCTTC

length: 16
V: TRBV29-1
J: TRBJ2-2
size: many
D: TRBD2
CDR3: CSVGFVLAGDSGELFF
DNA: TGCAGCGTTGGTTTTGTTCTAGCGGGTGATTCCGGGGAGCTGTTTTTT

length: 15
V: TRBV4-3
J: TRBJ2-7
size: many
D: .
CDR3: CASSQLLASSYEQYF
DNA: TGCGCCAGCAGCCAACTCCTAGCGTCCTCCTACGAGCAGTACTTC

length: 16
V: TRBV4-2
J: TRBJ2-5
size: many
D: TRBD2
CDR3: CASSQDSSGNQETQYF
DNA: TGTGCCAGCAGCCAAGATTCTAGCGGAAACCAAGAGACCCAGTACTTC

length: 12
V: TRBV6-5
J: TRBJ2-3
size: .
D: .
CDR3: CASKSSTDTQYF
DNA: TGTGCCAGCAAGAGTAGCACAGATACGCAGTATTTT